Below, one T cell receptor (beta chain) is given with its context. The clone's antigen remains unknown. One base away there is no much larger clone; base qualities are not given. Explained via the paper, the time point label denotes: cells obtained before transplantation from donor or recipient. CD3+CD4+ and CD3+CD8+ populations were FACS-sorted from unstimulated pre-transplant donor and recipient cells taken from spleen or lymph nodes. As encoded in the germline V gene, CDR1 is SGHRS while CDR2 is YFSETQ. Taken from cysteine to phenylalanine, the CDR3 has 14 residues. The CDR3 DNA has 42 bases and is translated from base 1. Trimming removed 0 bases from V and 8 bases from J, leaving 12 bases between the germline ends. These data belong to a study of graft-versus-host responses after intestinal transplantation (dated by TCRdb to 2020 to 2023). Broadly, across the study: The transplants that recipients received were multivisceral, liver-intestinal, or isolated intestinal. Of the approximately 24 intestinal transplant recipients enrolled in the cohort, one of whom was a retransplant, a few patients without pretransplant specimens were excluded. Bulk TCR-beta CDR3 sequencing was used to track graft-versus-host and host-versus-graft alloreactive T cell clones in the graft, circulation and bone marrow after intestinal transplantation. Donor T cell macrochimerism was defined as a peak of at least 4% donor T cells among recipient peripheral blood mononuclear cells. Alloreactive clones were identified by sequencing pre-transplant mixed lymphocyte reaction products and comparing them with unstimulated pre-transplant donor and recipient T cells. Instead of going to the commercial service, samples from a few later patients were sequenced in-house on an Illumina MiSeq and processed with MiXCR. All recipients received anti-thymocyte globulin induction followed by maintenance tacrolimus and steroids for 3 to 4 years. The paper's findings and limits, for the study overall: Patients with donor T cell macrochimerism had high GvH to HvG T cell clonal ratios in their allografts. GvH clones were detected in recipient bone marrow, and some appeared earlier in ileal mucosa or blood, consistent with an intestinal mucosal origin. The relatively low number and heterogeneity of intestinal transplant patients limited the conclusions. Early after transplant, peak levels of circulating GvH clones were associated with declines in HvG clones.

The library relied on the immunoSEQ multiplex PCR assay. In most patients, genomic DNA was isolated using the Qiagen DNeasy Blood and Tissue Kit and sent frozen to Adaptive Biotechnologies for TCR sequencing. Adaptive Biotechnologies carried out high-throughput TCR-beta CDR3 sequencing of genomic DNA for most patients. In the source study's methods: Adaptive's ImmunoSEQ software was the source of the TCR sequencing data for 15 to 20 patients, while a few other patients were processed with MiXCR and VDJtools. To correct CD4 versus CD8 sorting errors, any sequence found in both subsets at a frequency ratio below 5:1 was removed. CDR3 nucleotide sequences shared by donor and recipient were removed because the origin of these sequences could not be assigned. To be classed as alloreactive, a clone needed at least 2-fold expansion over unstimulated cells and a minimum CFSE-low frequency of 0.002% (template counts) or 0.001% (read counts). Clones were considered mappable if detected in sequenced pre-transplant spleen, lymph node, or MLR CFSE-low populations of the donor or recipient. Cumulative frequency of alloreactive clones was calculated as a percentage of all sequences weighted by copy number. The immuneACCESS repertoire file appears here via TCRdb, limited to in-frame rearrangements. These files lack a portion of the clones; in checked studies, under half of the deficit traces to unresolved V genes, and the cause of the others is not known. D and trimming were read from the DNA, whereas the V and J calls and clone size are those reported in that table. The sample includes approximately 100,000 clones, with roughly 87% observed a single time. The top ten clones comprise around 0.9% of the sample.

The sample was unstimulated CD4+ T cells sorted from spleen or lymph node cells, taken before intestinal transplant. The origin of this receptor is a human donor who received an intestinal transplant. Here the chain combines TRBV5-1 and TRBJ2-1, with the D gene not clear enough to name. CDR3 loop: CASSLANRQDEQFF. The nucleotide sequence reads as follows: TGCGCCAGCAGCTTGGCCAACCGACAAGATGAGCAGTTCTTC. The entire variable domain, with the stretches around the CDR3 drawn from the reference TRBV5-1 and TRBJ2-1 proteins, is KAGVTQTPRYLIKTRGQQVTLSCSPISGHRSVSWYQQTPGQGLQFLFEYFSETQRNKGNFPGRFSGRQFSNSRSEMNVSTLELGDSALYLCASSLANRQDEQFFGPGTRLTVL.